The 10 T cell receptor beta chains below all came from one sample that was sequenced in a study of CD8+CD57+ T cells in acquired aplastic anemia. Genomic DNA, the template, was used for profiling of the TCR beta VDJ and CDR3. From the reads, TCRdb called clonotypes with MiXCR, one entry per CDR3 protein. The sample gives approximately 57,000 distinct CDR3 sequences, roughly 60% of which show up once; 15% to 20% is in the top ten. Patients included in sequencing had previously demonstrated CD8+CD57+ cell expansion by flow cytometry. Input material: sorted CD4+, CD8+, or CD8+CD57+ T cells (not recorded which) from PBMCs. Source of these receptors: a human donor with aplastic anemia.

In this sample, this clonotype turned up a few times. The rearrangement joins TRBV9 to TRBJ1-1; the D is unclear. The V and J ends lost 4 bases and 3 bases respectively, with 13 bases between them. The germline V gene encodes CDR1 SGDLS and CDR2 YYNGEE. There are 14 residues in the CDR3. The CDR3 DNA is TGTGCCAGCAGCCCCGCTCAGGTGGACACTGAAGCTTTCTTT. The encoded protein is CASSPAQVDTEAFF.

The chain couples TRBV10-3 to TRBJ1-1; TRBD1 aligns across 8 bases. Germline CDR1 reads ENHRY; CDR2 reads SYGVKD. V lost 10 bases and J lost 2; bases outside the gene matches: 12. CDR3 length: 15 amino acids. The CDR3 sequence: CASRGQGAVNTEAFF. The CDR3 nucleotides read TGTGCCAGCAGAGGCCAGGGGGCCGTCAACACTGAAGCTTTCTTT.

The chain carries TRBV7-2 and TRBJ1-2; D is uncertain. Trimming removed 3 bases from V and 7 bases from J, with 9 bases in between. The CDR3 totals 12 residues. Looked up from germline, CDR1 is SGHTA and CDR2 is FQGNSA. CDR3 sequence reads: CASSFSGGGYTF. The CDR3 DNA reads as TGTGCCAGCAGCTTTTCCGGAGGTGGCTACACCTTC.

This clonotype was seen many times. The chain uses TRBV7-2 and TRBJ2-6; D gene unclear. Looked up from germline, CDR1 is SGHTA and CDR2 is FQGNSA. The CDR3 extends over 14 amino acids. Trimming removed 4 bases at V and 4 bases at J, with 8 bases between. The CDR3 sequence: CASSSFPGANVLTF. The CDR3 nucleotides read TGTGCCAGCAGCTCATTTCCCGGGGCCAACGTCCTGACTTTC.

The chain uses TRBV20-1 and TRBJ1-5, with a weak D call TRBD1 (6 bases). The CDR3 extends over 15 amino acids. Germline CDR1 reads DFQATT; CDR2 reads SNEGSKA (reference sequence). V lost 1 base and J lost 7, with 17 bases in between. CDR3 in DNA: TGCAGTGCTAGAGCTCAATCGGACAGAGGACAGCCCCAGCATTTT. As protein: CSARAQSDRGQPQHF.

V and J are TRBV20-1 and TRBJ1-3; D is unresolved. Germline V gives CDR1 DFQATT, CDR2 SNEGSKA (reference sequence). The CDR3 contains 13 residues. Trimming removed 5 bases from V and 1 base from J, with 9 bases in between. CDR3 loop: CSASTGSGNTIYF. The CDR3 nucleotides read TGCAGTGCTTCGACTGGTTCTGGAAACACCATATATTTT.

The chain recombines TRBV10-1 with TRBJ2-1; tentative D call: TRBD2 (6 bases). Trimming removed 0 bases at V and 12 bases at J, with 9 bases between. The CDR3 is 12 amino acids. Germline CDR1 and CDR2: WNHNN and SYGVQD (reference sequence). CDR3: CASSESTGVQFF. CDR3 coding DNA: TGCGCCAGCAGTGAGTCGACGGGAGTGCAGTTCTTC.

There are many counts of this clonotype. In DNA, the CDR3 is TGTGCCAGCAGCTCCGGACAGGCGATCTACGAGCAGTACGTC. Protein sequence: CASSSGQAIYEQYV. The chain has TRBV5-6 and TRBJ2-7; 7 bases are a match to TRBD1. Germline loops: CDR1 SGHDT, CDR2 YYEEEE. The CDR3 spans 14 residues. The V and J ends lost 3 bases and 3 bases, in that order; junction bases with no gene match: 6.

This clonotype was seen at least ten times. This chain links TRBV4-3 with TRBJ1-2, with D possibly TRBD1 on 6 matching bases. The V gene lost 0 bases and the J gene lost 4 bases, with 15 bases spanning the gap. CDR3 length: 16 residues. Germline V gives CDR1 LGHNA, CDR2 YSLEER. For the CDR3, the DNA is TGCGCCAGCAGCCAAGATTGGGGGGGCGCCAGCTATGGCTACACCTTC. This codes for CASSQDWGGASYGYTF.

This clonotype came up a few times. The gene calls are TRBV7-2 and TRBJ2-7, with no clear D. Germline values: CDR1 SGHTA, CDR2 FQGNSA. The CDR3 has 13 amino acids. Trimming stripped 7 bases from V and 1 base from J, with 11 bases between. CDR3 DNA sequence: TGTGCCAGCACCTCGGCCAGATCCTACGAGCAGTACTTC. The encoded protein is CASTSARSYEQYF.